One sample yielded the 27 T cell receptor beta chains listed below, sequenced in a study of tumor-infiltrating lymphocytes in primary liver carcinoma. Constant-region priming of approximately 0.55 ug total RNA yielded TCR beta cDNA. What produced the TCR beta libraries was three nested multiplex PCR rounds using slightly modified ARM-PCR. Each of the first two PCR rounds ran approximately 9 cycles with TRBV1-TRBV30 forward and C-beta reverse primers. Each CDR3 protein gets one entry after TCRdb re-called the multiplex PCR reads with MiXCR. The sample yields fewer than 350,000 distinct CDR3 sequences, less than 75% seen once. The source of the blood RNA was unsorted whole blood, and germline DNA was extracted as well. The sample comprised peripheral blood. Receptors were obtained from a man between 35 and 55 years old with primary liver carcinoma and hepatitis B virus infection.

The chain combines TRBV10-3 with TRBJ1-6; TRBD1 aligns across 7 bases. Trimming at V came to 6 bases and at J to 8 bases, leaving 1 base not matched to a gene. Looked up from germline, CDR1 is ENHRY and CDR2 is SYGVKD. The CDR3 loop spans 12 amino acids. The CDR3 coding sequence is TGTGCCATCAGAACAGGGGATTCACCCCTCCACTTT. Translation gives CAIRTGDSPLHF.

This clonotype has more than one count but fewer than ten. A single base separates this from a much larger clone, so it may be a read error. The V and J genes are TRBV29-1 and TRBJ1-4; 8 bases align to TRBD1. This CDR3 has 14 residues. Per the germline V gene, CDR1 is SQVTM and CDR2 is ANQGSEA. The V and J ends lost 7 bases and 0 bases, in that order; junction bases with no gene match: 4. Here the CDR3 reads CSAKDRATNEKLFF. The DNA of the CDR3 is TGCAGCGCTAAGGACAGGGCAACTAATGAAAAACTGTTTTTT.

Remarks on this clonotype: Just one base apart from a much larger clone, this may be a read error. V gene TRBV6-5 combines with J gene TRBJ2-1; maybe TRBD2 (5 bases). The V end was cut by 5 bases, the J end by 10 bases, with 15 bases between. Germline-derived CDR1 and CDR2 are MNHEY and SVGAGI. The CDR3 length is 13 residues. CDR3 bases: TGTGCCAGCAGTCAGGACTGGATAGGAGAGCAGTTCTTC. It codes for CASSQDWIGEQFF.

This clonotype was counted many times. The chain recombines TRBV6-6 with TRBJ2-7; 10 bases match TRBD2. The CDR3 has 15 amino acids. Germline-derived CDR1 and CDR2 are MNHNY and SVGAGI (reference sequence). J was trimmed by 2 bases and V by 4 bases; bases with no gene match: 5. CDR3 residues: CASSSGLAITYEQYF. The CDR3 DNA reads TGTGCCAGCAGTTCGGGACTAGCGATTACCTACGAGCAGTACTTC.

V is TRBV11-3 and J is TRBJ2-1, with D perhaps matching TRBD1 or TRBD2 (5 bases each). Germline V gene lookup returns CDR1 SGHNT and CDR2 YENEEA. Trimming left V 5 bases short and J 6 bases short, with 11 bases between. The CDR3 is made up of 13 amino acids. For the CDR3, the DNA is TGTGCCAGCAGCGTGGGACCACCCAATGAGCAGTTCTTC. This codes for CASSVGPPNEQFF.

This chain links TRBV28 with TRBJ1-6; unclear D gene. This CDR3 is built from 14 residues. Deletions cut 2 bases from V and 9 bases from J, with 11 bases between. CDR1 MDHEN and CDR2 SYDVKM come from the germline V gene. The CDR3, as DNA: TGTGCCAGCAGTTTACCGGACGCGAGTTCACCCCTCCACTTT. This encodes CASSLPDASSPLHF.

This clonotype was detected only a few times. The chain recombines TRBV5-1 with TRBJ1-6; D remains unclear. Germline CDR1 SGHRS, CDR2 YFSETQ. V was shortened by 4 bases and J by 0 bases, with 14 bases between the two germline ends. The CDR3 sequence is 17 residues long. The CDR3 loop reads CASSREAQSSYNSPLHF. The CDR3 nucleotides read TGCGCCAGCAGCCGGGAGGCCCAGAGCTCCTATAATTCACCCCTCCACTTT.

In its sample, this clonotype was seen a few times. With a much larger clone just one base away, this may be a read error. The CDR3 DNA reads TGCAGCGTTGAAGACGGCAGAACCTACGAGCAGTACTTC. Amino acids: CSVEDGRTYEQYF. The chain combines TRBV29-1 with TRBJ2-7, with unresolved D. This CDR3 spans 13 amino acids. Germline values: CDR1 SQVTM, CDR2 ANQGSEA. V was shortened by 0 bases and J by 2 bases, with 8 bases between the two germline ends.

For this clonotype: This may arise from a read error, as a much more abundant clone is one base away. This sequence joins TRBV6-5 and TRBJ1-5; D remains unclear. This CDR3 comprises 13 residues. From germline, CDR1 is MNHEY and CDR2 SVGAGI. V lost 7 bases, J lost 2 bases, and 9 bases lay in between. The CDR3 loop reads CASNPPGNQPQHF. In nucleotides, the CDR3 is TGTGCCAGCAATCCCCCGGGCAATCAGCCCCAGCATTTT.

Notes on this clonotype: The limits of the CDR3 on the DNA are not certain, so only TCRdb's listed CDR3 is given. CDR3 protein: CAISFGQGNTGAFF. The J gene is TRBJ1-1, the V gene TRBV11-2; TRBD1 is the table's D call, not checked against the DNA. The CDR3 spans 14 residues, counting both ends. Germline loops: CDR1 SGHAT, CDR2 FQNNGV.

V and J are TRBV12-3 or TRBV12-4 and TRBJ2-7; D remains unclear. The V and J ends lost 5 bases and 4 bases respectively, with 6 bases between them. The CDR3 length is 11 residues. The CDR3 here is CASSTEYEQYF. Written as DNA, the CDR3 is TGTGCCAGCAGTACTGAATACGAGCAGTACTTC.

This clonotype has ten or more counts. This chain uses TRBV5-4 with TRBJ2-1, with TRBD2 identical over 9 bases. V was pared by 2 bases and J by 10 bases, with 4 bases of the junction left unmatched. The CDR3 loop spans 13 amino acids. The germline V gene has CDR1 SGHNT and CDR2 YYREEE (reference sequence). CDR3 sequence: CASSLAGGWEQFF. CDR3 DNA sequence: TGTGCCAGCAGCTTAGCGGGAGGATGGGAGCAGTTCTTC.

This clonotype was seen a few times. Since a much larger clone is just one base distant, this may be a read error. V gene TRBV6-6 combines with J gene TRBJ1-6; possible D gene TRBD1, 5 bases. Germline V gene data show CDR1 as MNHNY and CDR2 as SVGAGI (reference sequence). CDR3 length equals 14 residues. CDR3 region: CACSWGRPDSPLHF. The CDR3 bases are TGTGCCTGCAGTTGGGGGAGACCGGATTCACCCCTCCACTTT.

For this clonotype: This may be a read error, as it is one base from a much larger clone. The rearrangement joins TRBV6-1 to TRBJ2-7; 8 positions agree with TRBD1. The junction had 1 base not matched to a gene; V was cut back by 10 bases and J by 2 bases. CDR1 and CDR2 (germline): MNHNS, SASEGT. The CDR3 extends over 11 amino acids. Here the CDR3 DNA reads TGTGCCAACAGGGGGACCTACGAGCAGTACTTC. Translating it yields CANRGTYEQYF.

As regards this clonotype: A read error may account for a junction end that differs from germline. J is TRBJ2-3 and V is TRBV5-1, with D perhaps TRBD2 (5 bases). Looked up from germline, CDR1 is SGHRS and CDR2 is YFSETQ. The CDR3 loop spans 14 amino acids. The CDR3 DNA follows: TGCCCCAGCAGCTTGGGAGTAAGCGCAGATACGCAGTATTTT. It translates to CPSSLGVSADTQYF.

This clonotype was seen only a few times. The DNA of the CDR3 is TGTGCCAGCAGTTCCGAGGGGGGGTTAGGAGAGACCCAGTACTTC. Encoded protein: CASSSEGGLGETQYF. The V call is TRBV6-2 or TRBV6-3, the J call TRBJ2-5; possibly TRBD2 for D (7 bases). V gave up 4 bases and J gave up 4 bases, with 16 bases separating them. Germline V gene lookup returns CDR1 MNHEY and CDR2 SVGEGT. The CDR3 has 15 amino acids.

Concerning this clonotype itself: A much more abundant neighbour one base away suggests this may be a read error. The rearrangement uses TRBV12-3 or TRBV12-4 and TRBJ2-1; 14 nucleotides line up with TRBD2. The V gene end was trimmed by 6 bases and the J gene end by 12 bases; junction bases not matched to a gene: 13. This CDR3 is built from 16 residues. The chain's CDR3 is CASREGHGGLAGGQFF. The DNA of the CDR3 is TGTGCCAGCAGGGAAGGACATGGCGGACTAGCGGGAGGGCAGTTCTTC.

The chain's CDR3 is CASNEQRSRETQYF. CDR3 coding DNA: TGCGCCAGCAATGAACAGCGCAGCCGAGAGACCCAGTACTTC. The genes are TRBV10-2 and TRBJ2-5; D gene unclear. CDR1 is WSHSY, CDR2 SAAADI, per germline. CDR3 length equals 14 residues. Trimming took off 7 bases at V and 4 bases at J, with 16 bases between the two ends.

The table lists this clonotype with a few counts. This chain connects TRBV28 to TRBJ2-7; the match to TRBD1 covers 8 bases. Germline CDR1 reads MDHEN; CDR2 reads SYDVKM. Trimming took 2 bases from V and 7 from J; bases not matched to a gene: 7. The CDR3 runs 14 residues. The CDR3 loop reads CASSLTGQAREQYF. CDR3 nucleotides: TGTGCCAGCAGTTTAACGGGACAGGCAAGGGAGCAGTACTTC.

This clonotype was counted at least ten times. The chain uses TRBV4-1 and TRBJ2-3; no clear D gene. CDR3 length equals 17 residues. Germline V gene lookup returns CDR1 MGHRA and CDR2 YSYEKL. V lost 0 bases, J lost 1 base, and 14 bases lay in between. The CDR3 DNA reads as TGCGCCAGCAGCCAAGACGTAGGCCCCTCTGGCACAGATACGCAGTATTTT. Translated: CASSQDVGPSGTDTQYF.

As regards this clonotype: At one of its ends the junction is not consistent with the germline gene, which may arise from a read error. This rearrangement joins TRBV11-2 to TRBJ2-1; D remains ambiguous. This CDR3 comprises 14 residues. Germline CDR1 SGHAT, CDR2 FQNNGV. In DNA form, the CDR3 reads TGTGCCAGCAGCTTATGCCGGCTGGATAGTGAGCTGTTCTTC. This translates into CASSLCRLDSELFF.

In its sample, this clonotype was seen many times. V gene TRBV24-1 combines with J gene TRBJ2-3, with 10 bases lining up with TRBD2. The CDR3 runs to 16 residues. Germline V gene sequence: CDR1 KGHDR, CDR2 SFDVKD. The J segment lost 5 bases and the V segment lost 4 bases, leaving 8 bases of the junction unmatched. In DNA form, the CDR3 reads TGTGCCACCAGTGACCCTAGCGGGAGAGAAAGAGATACGCAGTATTTT. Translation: CATSDPSGRERDTQYF.

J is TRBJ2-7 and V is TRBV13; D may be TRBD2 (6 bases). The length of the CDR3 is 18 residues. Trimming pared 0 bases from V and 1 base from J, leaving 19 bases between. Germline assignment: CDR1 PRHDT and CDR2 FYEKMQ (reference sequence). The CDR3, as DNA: TGTGCCAGCAGCTTAGGGGCCGGACTAATGGGATGGTCCTACGAGCAGTACTTC. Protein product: CASSLGAGLMGWSYEQYF.

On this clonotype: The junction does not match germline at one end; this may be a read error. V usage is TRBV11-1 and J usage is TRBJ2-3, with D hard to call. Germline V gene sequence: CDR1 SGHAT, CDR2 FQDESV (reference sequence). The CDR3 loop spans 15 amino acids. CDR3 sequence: CARSLVSSSTDTQYF. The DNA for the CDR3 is TGTGCCAGGAGCTTAGTTTCGAGCAGTACAGATACGCAGTATTTT.

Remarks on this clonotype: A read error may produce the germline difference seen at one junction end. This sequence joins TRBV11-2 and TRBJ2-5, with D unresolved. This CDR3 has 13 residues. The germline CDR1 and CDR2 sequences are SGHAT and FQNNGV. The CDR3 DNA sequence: TGTGCCAGTAGCTTCAACAGCCGAGAGACGCAGTACTTC. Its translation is CASSFNSRETQYF.

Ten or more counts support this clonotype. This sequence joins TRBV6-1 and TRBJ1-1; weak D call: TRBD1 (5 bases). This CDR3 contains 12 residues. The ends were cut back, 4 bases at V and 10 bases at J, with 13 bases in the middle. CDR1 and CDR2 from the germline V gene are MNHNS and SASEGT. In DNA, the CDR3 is TGTGCCAGCAGTGCGCAGGGTTCTAGAGCTTTCTTT. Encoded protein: CASSAQGSRAFF.

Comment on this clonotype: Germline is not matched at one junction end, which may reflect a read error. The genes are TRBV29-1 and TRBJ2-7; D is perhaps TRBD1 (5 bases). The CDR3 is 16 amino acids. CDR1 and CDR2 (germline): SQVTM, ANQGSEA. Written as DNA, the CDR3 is TGCAGCGTTGAAGATATGTCGGACACTTTCGGTCTCGAGCATTACTTC. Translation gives CSVEDMSDTFGLEHYF.